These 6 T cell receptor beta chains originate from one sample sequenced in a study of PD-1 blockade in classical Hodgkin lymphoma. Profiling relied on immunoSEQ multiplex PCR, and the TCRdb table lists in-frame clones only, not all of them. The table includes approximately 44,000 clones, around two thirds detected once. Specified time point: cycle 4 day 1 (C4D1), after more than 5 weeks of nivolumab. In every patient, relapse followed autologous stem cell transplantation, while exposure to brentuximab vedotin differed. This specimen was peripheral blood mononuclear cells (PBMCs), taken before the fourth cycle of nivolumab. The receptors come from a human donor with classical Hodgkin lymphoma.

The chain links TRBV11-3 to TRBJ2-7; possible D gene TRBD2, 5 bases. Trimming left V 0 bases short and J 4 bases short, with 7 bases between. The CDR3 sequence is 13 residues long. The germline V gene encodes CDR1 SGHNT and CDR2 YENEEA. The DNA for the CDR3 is TGTGCCAGCAGCTTAGATTCGGGATACGAGCAGTACTTC. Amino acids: CASSLDSGYEQYF.

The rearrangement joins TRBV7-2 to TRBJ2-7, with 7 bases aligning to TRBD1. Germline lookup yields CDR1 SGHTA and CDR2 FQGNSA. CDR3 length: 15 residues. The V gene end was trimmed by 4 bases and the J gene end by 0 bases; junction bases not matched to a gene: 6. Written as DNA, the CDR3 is TGTGCCAGCAGCTCAGAGACAGGGCTCTCCTACGAGCAGTACTTC. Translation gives CASSSETGLSYEQYF.

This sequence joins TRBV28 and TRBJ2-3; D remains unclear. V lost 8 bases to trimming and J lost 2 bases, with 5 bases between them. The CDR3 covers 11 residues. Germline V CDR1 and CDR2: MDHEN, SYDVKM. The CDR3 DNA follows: TGTGCCAGCGAAGACACAGATACGCAGTATTTT. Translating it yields CASEDTDTQYF. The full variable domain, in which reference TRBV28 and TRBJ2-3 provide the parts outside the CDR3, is DVKVTQSSRYLVKRTGEKVFLECVQDMDHENMFWYRQDPGLGLRLIYFSYDVKMKEKGDIPEGYSVSREKKERFSLILESASTNQTSMYLCASEDTDTQYFGPGTRLTVL.

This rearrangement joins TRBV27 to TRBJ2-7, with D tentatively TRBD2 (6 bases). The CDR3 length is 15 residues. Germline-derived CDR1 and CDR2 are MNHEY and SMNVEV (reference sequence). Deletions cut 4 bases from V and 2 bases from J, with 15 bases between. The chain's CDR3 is CASSYSTEGTYEQYF. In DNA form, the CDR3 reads TGTGCCAGCAGTTACTCGACGGAGGGCACCTACGAGCAGTACTTC.

CDR3 sequence: CASSRDRLSGNTIYF. The CDR3 DNA is TGTGCCAGCAGCCGGGACAGGCTTAGTGGAAACACCATATATTTT. This chain links TRBV28 with TRBJ1-3; 8 nucleotides line up with TRBD1. J was trimmed by 3 bases and V by 6 bases; bases with no gene match: 7. The CDR3 is 15 amino acids. Germline V lookup: CDR1 MDHEN, CDR2 SYDVKM.

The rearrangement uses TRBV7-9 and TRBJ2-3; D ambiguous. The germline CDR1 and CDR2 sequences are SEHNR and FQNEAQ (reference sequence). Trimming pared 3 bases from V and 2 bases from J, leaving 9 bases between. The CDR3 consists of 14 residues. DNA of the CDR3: TGTGCCAGCAGCTTTTCCTTCAACACAGATACGCAGTATTTT. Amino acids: CASSFSFNTDTQYF. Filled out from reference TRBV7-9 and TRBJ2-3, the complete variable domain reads DTGVSQNPRHKITKRGQNVTFRCDPISEHNRLYWYRQTLGQGPEFLTYFQNEAQLEKSRLLSDRFSAERPKGSFSTLEIQRTEQGDSAMYLCASSFSFNTDTQYFGPGTRLTVL.